What follows are 12 T cell receptor beta chains derived from one specimen sequenced in a study of blood T cells in healthy people across ages. With a J-beta primer mix and a sample-barcoded 5' primer, a second PCR ran about 6 to 11 cycles. TCRdb ran MiXCR on the 5' RACE reads and lists one entry per CDR3 protein. The sample holds some 1,500,000 distinct CDR3 sequences, 35% to 45% seen once. Sequenced: blood. The receptors come from a woman aged 18 to 35 in good health.

V is TRBV29-1 and J is TRBJ1-2; D ambiguous. Germline values: CDR1 SQVTM, CDR2 ANQGSEA. V was shortened by 4 bases and J by 9 bases, with 12 bases between the two germline ends. The CDR3 runs 11 residues. The CDR3 is CSVGDLLRYTF. Here the CDR3 DNA reads TGCAGCGTTGGAGATCTACTCCGCTACACCTTC.

This chain links TRBV7-3 with TRBJ2-1; 7 positions match TRBD2. CDR3 length: 15 amino acids. Germline V lookup: CDR1 SGHTA, CDR2 FQGTGA. V was clipped by 2 bases and J by 5 bases; unmatched bases: 6. CDR3 in amino acids: CASSLPAGPDNEQFF. The CDR3 DNA is TGTGCCAGCAGCTTACCAGCGGGACCCGACAATGAGCAGTTCTTC.

This clonotype was seen only a few times. V usage is TRBV18 and J usage is TRBJ2-3, with D possibly called TRBD1 or TRBD2 (5 bases each). This CDR3 has 15 amino acids. Germline CDR1 KGHSH, CDR2 LQKENI. V gave up 4 bases and J gave up 0 bases, with 11 bases separating them. Written as DNA, the CDR3 is TGTGCCAGCTCACGGGACGGGCCTAGCACAGATACGCAGTATTTT. Translated, it gives CASSRDGPSTDTQYF.

This rearrangement joins TRBV20-1 to TRBJ2-3, with a possible D match to TRBD2 (5 bases). The CDR3 is 13 amino acids. CDR1 and CDR2 from the germline V gene are DFQATT and SNEGSKA (reference sequence). Between the trimmed V and J ends, which lost 7 bases and 0 bases, there was a span of 11 bases. CDR3 region: CSERESSTDTQYF. The CDR3 DNA is TGCAGTGAAAGGGAGAGCAGCACAGATACGCAGTATTTT.

As concerns this clonotype: Sequence at one end of the junction differs from germline and may be a read error. The genes are TRBV15 and TRBJ2-3; D gene ambiguous. This CDR3 has 18 residues. CDR1 is LNHNV and CDR2 is YYDKDF in the germline V gene (reference sequence). In nucleotides, the CDR3 is TGTGCCTCCAGCGCTCTTAGGACGGAGCTTTTCAGCACAGATACGCAGTATTTT. This translates into CASSALRTELFSTDTQYF.

The chain employs TRBV11-2 and TRBJ2-5, with TRBD2 matching over 7 bases. The CDR3 totals 15 residues. Germline CDR1 is SGHAT and CDR2 is FQNNGV. J lost 1 base, V lost 1 base, and 3 bases had no gene match. The CDR3 region is CASSLALAAQETQYF. CDR3 bases: TGTGCCAGCAGCTTAGCGCTAGCGGCCCAAGAGACCCAGTACTTC.

The V gene is TRBV20-1, the J gene TRBJ1-1; D call uncertain. CDR1 is DFQATT, CDR2 SNEGSKA, per germline (reference sequence). The V end was cut by 0 bases, the J end by 4 bases, with 15 bases between. The CDR3 covers 15 residues. CDR3 residues: CSARDLRPGGTEAFF. The CDR3 DNA sequence: TGCAGTGCTAGAGATCTCAGGCCAGGCGGCACTGAAGCTTTCTTT.

In its sample, this clonotype was seen a few times. V gene TRBV3-1 combines with J gene TRBJ1-1; D uncertain. Trimming stripped 0 bases from V and 4 bases from J, with 9 bases between. Per germline, CDR1 LGHDT and CDR2 YNNKEL (reference sequence). This CDR3 has 14 residues. The DNA for the CDR3 is TGTGCCAGCAGCCAAGATCCCGGGGTCACTGAAGCTTTCTTT. Residues: CASSQDPGVTEAFF. Drawing the rest from reference TRBV3-1 and TRBJ1-1, the complete variable domain is DTAVSQTPKYLVTQMGNDKSIKCEQNLGHDTMYWYKQDSKKFLKIMFSYNNKELIINETVPNRFSPKSPDKAHLNLHINSLELGDSAVYFCASSQDPGVTEAFFGQGTRLTVV.

The V and J genes are TRBV12-3 or TRBV12-4 and TRBJ2-7, with D perhaps TRBD1 or TRBD2 (5 bases each). The CDR3 spans 15 residues. The ends were cut back, 4 bases at V and 0 bases at J, with 13 bases in the middle. The CDR3 spells CASSSTGRGSYEQYF. As DNA, the CDR3 is TGTGCCAGCAGTTCAACGGGACGGGGCTCCTACGAGCAGTACTTC.

The V and J genes are TRBV24-1 and TRBJ2-1; the match to TRBD2 covers 11 bases. The germline V gene has CDR1 KGHDR and CDR2 SFDVKD. Trimming took 6 bases from V and 8 from J; bases not matched to a gene: 8. The CDR3 runs to 15 residues. The DNA of the CDR3 is TGTGCCACCAGTAGTCTAGCGGGGGGAGTTGATGAGCAGTTCTTC. Translation gives CATSSLAGGVDEQFF.

The V gene is TRBV5-1, the J gene TRBJ2-1; no firm D call. The CDR3 totals 17 residues. Per the germline V gene, CDR1 is SGHRS and CDR2 is YFSETQ. The V and J ends lost 4 bases and 7 bases respectively, with 24 bases between them. The CDR3 DNA is TGCGCCAGCAGCCCTTTATCTTTACCTACGTCCCCGAATGAGCAGTTCTTC. Translating gives CASSPLSLPTSPNEQFF.

This chain joins TRBV6-2 or TRBV6-3 and TRBJ2-1; D gene uncertain. Germline CDR1 reads MNHEY; CDR2 reads SVGEGT. Trimming cost V 6 bases and J 5 bases, with 11 bases left between them. CDR3 length: 13 residues. CDR3 amino acids: CASSPAANNEQFF. As DNA, the CDR3 is TGTGCCAGCAGCCCAGCTGCAAACAATGAGCAGTTCTTC.